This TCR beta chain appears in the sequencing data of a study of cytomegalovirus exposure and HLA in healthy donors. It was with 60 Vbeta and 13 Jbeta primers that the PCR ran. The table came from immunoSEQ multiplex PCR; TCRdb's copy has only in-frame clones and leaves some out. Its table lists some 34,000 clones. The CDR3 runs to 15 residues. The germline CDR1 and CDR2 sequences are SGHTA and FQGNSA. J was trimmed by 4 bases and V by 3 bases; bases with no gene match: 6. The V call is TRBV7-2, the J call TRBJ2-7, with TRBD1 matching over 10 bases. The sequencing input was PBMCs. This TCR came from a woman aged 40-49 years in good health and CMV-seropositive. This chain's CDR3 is CASSLTTGGVYEQYF. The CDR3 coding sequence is TGTGCCAGCAGCTTGACGACAGGGGGCGTGTACGAGCAGTACTTC.